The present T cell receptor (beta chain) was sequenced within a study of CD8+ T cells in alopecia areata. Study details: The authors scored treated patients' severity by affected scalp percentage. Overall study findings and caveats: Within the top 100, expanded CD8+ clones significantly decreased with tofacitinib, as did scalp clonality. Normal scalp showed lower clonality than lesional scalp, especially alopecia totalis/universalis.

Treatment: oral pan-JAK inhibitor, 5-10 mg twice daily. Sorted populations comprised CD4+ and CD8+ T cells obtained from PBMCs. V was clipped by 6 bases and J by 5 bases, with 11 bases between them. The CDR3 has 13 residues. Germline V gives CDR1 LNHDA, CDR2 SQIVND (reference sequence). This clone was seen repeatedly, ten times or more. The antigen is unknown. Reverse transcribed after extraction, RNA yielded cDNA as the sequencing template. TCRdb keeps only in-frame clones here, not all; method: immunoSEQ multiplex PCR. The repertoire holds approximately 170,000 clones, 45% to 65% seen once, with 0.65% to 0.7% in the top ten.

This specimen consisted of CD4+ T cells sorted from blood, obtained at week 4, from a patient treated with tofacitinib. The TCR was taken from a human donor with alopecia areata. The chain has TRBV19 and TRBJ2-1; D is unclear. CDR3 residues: CASRMDGNNEQFF. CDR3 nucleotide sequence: TGTGCCAGTAGGATGGACGGCAACAATGAGCAGTTCTTC.